This T cell receptor (beta chain) was identified during a study of blood T cells in healthy people across ages. Study-wide points: Researchers report that TCR beta diversity correlated strongly with naive T cell percentage.

Regarding this clonotype: What it binds is unknown.

The CDR3 extends over 16 amino acids. Trimming pared 0 bases from V and 2 bases from J, leaving 13 bases between. Germline loops: CDR1 KGHSH, CDR2 LQKENI. The use of a sample-barcoded 5' primer and a J-beta primer mix characterized a second PCR of roughly 6 to 11 cycles. TCRdb re-derived calls from the 5' RACE reads in MiXCR, one entry per CDR3 protein. The sample has 1 million or so distinct CDR3 sequences, 35% to 50% seen once. What was sequenced was blood. This chain links TRBV18 with TRBJ1-2, with a possible D match to TRBD1 (5 bases). The receptor comes from a woman aged 55-69 years in good health. The CDR3 DNA follows: TGTGCCAGCTCACCACCATCTTGGGACGGAAACTATGGCTACACCTTC. This sequence encodes CASSPPSWDGNYGYTF.